These 5 T cell receptor beta chains share one sample of origin, sequenced in a study of shared T cell receptors in the human thymus. Some clones are missing from TCRdb's copy, which holds only in-frame ones; the method was immunoSEQ multiplex PCR. The sample has fewer than 700,000 clones, around 87% seen once. A further study also used this sample, focusing on human thymus T cells.

The sample was thymocytes. These receptor sequences come from a boy less than two years old with a congenital heart defect.

The chain has TRBV14 and TRBJ2-1; TRBD2 agrees at 7 bases. Trimming removed 4 bases from V and 10 bases from J; junction bases left unmatched: 22. This CDR3 comprises 18 residues. The germline gives CDR1 SGHDN, CDR2 FVKESK. The CDR3 coding sequence is TGTGCCAGCAGCCCCATGGGGATTGGCGGGAGTAGTCGAGTGGAGCAGTTCTTC. Protein sequence: CASSPMGIGGSSRVEQFF.

This clone was seen a handful of times. The rearrangement joins TRBV27 to TRBJ2-7, with TRBD1 identical over 7 bases. CDR3 length equals 17 residues. Germline V CDR1 and CDR2: MNHEY, SMNVEV (reference sequence). The J segment lost 4 bases and the V segment lost 0 bases, leaving 12 bases of the junction unmatched. This CDR3 is CASSLSSTGTVPYEQYF. Here the CDR3 DNA reads TGTGCCAGCAGTTTATCCTCAACCGGGACAGTTCCTTACGAGCAGTACTTC.

The gene calls are TRBV15 and TRBJ1-3; D is perhaps TRBD1 (5 bases). The CDR3 length is 16 residues. V was pared by 0 bases and J by 2 bases, with 11 bases between. Germline V gene lookup returns CDR1 LNHNV and CDR2 YYDKDF (reference sequence). This CDR3 is CATSRDPRGTGNTIYF. The DNA of the CDR3 is TGTGCCACCAGCAGAGATCCGCGGGGGACTGGAAACACCATATATTTT.

The chain joins TRBV27 to TRBJ1-4; D gene unclear. V was clipped by 6 bases and J by 4 bases, with 9 bases between them. The CDR3 has 13 residues. Germline CDR1 MNHEY, CDR2 SMNVEV (reference sequence). The CDR3 DNA follows: TGTGCCAGCAGCCGGGGATATAATGAAAAACTGTTTTTT. Amino acid sequence: CASSRGYNEKLFF.

This rearrangement joins TRBV2 to TRBJ1-2; D gene unclear. V was cut by 6 bases and J by 3 bases, with 11 bases left in between. Germline-derived CDR1 and CDR2 are SNHLY and FYNNEI. The CDR3 loop spans 13 amino acids. This chain's CDR3 is CASRDLRDYGYTF. The CDR3 DNA sequence: TGTGCCAGCAGGGACCTGAGGGACTATGGCTACACCTTC.